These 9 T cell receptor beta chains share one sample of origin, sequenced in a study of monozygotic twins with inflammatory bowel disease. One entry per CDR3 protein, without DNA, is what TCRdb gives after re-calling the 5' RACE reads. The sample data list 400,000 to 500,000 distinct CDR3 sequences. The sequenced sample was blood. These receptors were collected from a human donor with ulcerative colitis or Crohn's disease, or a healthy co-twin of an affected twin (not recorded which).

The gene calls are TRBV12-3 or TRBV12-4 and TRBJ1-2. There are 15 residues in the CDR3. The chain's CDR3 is CASSLRVPTVDGYTF.

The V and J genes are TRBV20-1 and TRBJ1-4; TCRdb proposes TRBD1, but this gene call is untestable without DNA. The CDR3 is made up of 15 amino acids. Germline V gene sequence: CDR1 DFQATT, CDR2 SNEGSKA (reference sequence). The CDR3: CSARDSRGKSEKLFF.

This CDR3 is CATSRSLKDRLGGYTF. The chain links TRBV15 to TRBJ1-2. The CDR3 contains 16 residues. CDR1 is LNHNV, CDR2 YYDKDF, per germline (reference sequence). The whole variable domain, remainder taken from reference TRBV15 and TRBJ1-2, is DAMVIQNPRYQVTQFGKPVTLSCSQTLNHNVMYWYQQKSSQAPKLLFHYYDKDFNNEADTPDNFQSRRPNTSFCFLDIRSPGLGDTAMYLCATSRSLKDRLGGYTFGSGTRLTVV.

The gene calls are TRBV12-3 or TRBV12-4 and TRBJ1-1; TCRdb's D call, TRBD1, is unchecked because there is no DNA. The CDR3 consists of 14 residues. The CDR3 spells CASSLGTINTEAFF.

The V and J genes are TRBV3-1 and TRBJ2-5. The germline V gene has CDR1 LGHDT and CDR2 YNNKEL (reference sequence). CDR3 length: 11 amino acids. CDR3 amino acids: CASNHMRVQYF.

The CDR3: CATKRQGYSPLHF. This chain joins TRBV27 and TRBJ1-6; TCRdb picks TRBD1, but there is no DNA to check that call. The CDR3 has 13 residues. Germline V gene data show CDR1 as MNHEY and CDR2 as SMNVEV (reference sequence).

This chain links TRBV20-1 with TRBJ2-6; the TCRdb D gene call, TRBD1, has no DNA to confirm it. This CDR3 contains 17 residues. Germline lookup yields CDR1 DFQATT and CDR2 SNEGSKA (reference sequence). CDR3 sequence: CSAREGQWAGGANVLTF.

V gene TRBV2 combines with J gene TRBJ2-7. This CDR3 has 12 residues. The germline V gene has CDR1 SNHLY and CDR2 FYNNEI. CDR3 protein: CASSGTPTEQYF. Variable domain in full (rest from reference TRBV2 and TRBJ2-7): EPEVTQTPSHQVTQMGQEVILRCVPISNHLYFYWYRQILGQKVEFLVSFYNNEISEKSEIFDDQFSVERPDGSNFTLKIRSTKLEDSAMYFCASSGTPTEQYFGPGTRLTVT.

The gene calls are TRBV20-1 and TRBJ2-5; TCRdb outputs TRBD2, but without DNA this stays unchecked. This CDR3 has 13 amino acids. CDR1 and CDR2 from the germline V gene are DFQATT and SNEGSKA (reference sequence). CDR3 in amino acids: CSARAPRQETQYF.